One T cell receptor beta chain is described in this entry. Tens of millions of PBMCs went into genomic DNA for unsorted samples. The ends were cut back, 5 bases at V and 3 bases at J, with 13 bases in the middle. There are 14 residues in the CDR3. The germline gives CDR1 SGHRS, CDR2 YFSETQ. This table comes from immunoSEQ multiplex PCR, and its TCRdb copy is limited to in-frame clones, with some not included. The repertoire holds roughly 500,000 clones, with about 84% as singletons. These data are taken from a study of shared clonotypes between healthy human individuals. V gene TRBV5-1 combines with J gene TRBJ2-3; tentatively, D is TRBD2 (5 bases). Sequences were obtained from PBMCs. The clonotype comes from a woman between 40 and 55 years old in good health. Some clones in this sample may be carry-over from other donors' samples. DNA of the CDR3: TGCGCCAGCAGGTTTGGTAGCGAAACAGATACGCAGTATTTT. Translating gives CASRFGSETDTQYF.